This T cell receptor (beta chain) appears in the sequencing data of a study of identical twins. TCRdb reanalysed the 5' RACE reads using MiXCR and keeps one entry per CDR3 protein. The data show fewer than 900,000 distinct CDR3 sequences, with 15% to 20% seen just once and less than 15% held by the top ten. This CDR3 region has 14 residues. V was clipped by 0 bases and J by 8 bases, with 12 bases between them. In germline, CDR1 is SGDLS, CDR2 YYNGEE. This sample was shared with a second study, whose subject was T cells expressing NK-cell markers. That source adds: About 1.0-7.0% of CD8+ T cells in roughly six donors belonged to dominant NKG2C+ clonotypes. There were several donors in whom these clonotypes also led the CD3+CD56-NKG2C+ fraction.

Sequencing was performed on PBMCs. The V call is TRBV9, the J call TRBJ2-1, with D tentatively TRBD2 (5 bases). This clonotype was obtained from a woman between 18 and 30 years old in good health. This CDR3 is CASSVAATGDEQFF. In DNA, the CDR3 is TGTGCCAGCAGCGTAGCGGCCACCGGGGATGAGCAGTTCTTC.